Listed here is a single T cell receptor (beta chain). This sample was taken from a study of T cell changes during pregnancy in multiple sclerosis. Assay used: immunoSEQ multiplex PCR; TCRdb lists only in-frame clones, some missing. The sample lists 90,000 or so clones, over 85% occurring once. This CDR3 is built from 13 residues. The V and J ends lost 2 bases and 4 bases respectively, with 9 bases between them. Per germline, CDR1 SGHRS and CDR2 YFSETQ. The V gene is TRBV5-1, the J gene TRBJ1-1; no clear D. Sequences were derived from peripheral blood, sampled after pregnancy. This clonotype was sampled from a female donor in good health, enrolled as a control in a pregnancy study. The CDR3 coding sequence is TGCGCCAGCAGCTTTGCCGGGAGCACTGAAGCTTTCTTT. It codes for CASSFAGSTEAFF.